This TCR beta chain was identified in a study of breast tumors, draining lymph nodes, adjacent tissues. MiXCR, applied by TCRdb to the multiplex PCR reads, yields one record per CDR3 protein. This table holds 140,000 or so distinct CDR3 sequences, about 33% found once. The CDR3 is 16 amino acids. The germline CDR1 and CDR2 sequences are SGHTA and FQGNSA. Germline trimming cut 3 bases from V and 7 bases from J; bases unmatched to any gene: 10. Samples came from axillary lymph nodes draining the breast cancer. The specimen sequenced was axillary lymph node tissue. The receptor was derived from a female donor with breast cancer. Some clones in this sample may be carry-over from other donors' samples. V usage is TRBV7-2 and J usage is TRBJ2-1; 9 bases are shared with TRBD2. In DNA form, the CDR3 reads TGTGCCAGCAGCTTCCTTTTTGGCGGGGGGGCGAATGAGCAGTTCTTC. Translated: CASSFLFGGGANEQFF. The full variable domain, completed using reference TRBV7-2 and TRBJ2-1, is GAGVSQSPSNKVTEKGKDVELRCDPISGHTALYWYRQSLGQGLEFLIYFQGNSAPDKSGLPSDRFSAERTGGSVSTLTIQRTQQEDSAVYLCASSFLFGGGANEQFFGPGTRLTVL.